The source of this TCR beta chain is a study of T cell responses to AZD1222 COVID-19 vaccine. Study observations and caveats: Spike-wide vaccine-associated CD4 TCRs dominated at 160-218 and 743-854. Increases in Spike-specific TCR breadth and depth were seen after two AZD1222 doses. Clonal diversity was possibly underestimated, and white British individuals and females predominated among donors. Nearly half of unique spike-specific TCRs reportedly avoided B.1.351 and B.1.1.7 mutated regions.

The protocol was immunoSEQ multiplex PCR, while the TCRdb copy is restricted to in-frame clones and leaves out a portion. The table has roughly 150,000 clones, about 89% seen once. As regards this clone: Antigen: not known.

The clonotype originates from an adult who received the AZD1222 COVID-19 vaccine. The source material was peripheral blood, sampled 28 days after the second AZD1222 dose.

In DNA, the CDR3 is TGTGCCAGCAGCTTAAAGGGACTCACATCAGTACCGCAGTATTTT. It encodes CASSLKGLTSVPQYF. V usage is TRBV7-2 and J usage is TRBJ2-3, with D tentatively TRBD2 (6 bases). The CDR3 spans 15 residues. V was trimmed by 2 bases and J by 10 bases, leaving 19 bases between them. Germline V CDR1 and CDR2: SGHTA, FQGNSA.